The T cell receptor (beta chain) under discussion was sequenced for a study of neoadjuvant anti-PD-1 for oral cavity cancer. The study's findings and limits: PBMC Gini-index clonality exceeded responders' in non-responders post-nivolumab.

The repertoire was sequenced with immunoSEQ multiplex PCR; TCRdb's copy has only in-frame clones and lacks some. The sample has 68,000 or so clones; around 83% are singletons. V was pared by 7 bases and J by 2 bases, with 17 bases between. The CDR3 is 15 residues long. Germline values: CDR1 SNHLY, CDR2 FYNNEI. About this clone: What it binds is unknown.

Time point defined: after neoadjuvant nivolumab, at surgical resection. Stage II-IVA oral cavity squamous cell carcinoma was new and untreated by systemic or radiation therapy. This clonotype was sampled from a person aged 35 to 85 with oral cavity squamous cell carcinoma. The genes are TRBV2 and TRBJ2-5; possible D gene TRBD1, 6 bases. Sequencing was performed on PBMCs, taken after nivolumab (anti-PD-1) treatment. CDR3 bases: TGTGCCAGCACCTTAGGGGGACAAAAACAAGAGACCCAGTACTTC. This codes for CASTLGGQKQETQYF.